Shown below are 15 T cell receptor beta chains from a single sample sequenced in a study of T-cell reconstitution after alpha-beta-depleted transplantation in children. Unique molecular identifiers were incorporated into the prepared TCRbeta library. TCRdb processed the PCR reads anew with MiXCR; each CDR3 protein has one entry. The sample carries 120,000 or so distinct CDR3 sequences, approximately 22% recorded once. Here the sequenced sample was PBMCs, mostly from graft donor cells, taken 180 days after TCRalphabeta/CD19-depleted stem cell transplant. These receptors were collected from a male patient aged 2-10 years who had a stem cell transplant for chronic granulomatous disease, so the T cells may come from the graft donor.

This chain uses TRBV3-1 with TRBJ2-2; no definite D call. V was cut by 1 base and J by 6 bases, with 3 bases left in between. Germline values: CDR1 LGHDT, CDR2 YNNKEL (reference sequence). CDR3 length equals 12 residues. This CDR3 is CASSQVSGELFF. The CDR3 DNA reads as TGTGCCAGCAGCCAAGTGTCCGGGGAGCTGTTTTTT.

This clonotype was found many times. The chain combines TRBV27 with TRBJ2-2; D remains ambiguous. V was pared by 2 bases and J by 6 bases, with 4 bases between. This CDR3 spans 12 amino acids. Germline V gene lookup returns CDR1 MNHEY and CDR2 SMNVEV (reference sequence). CDR3 region: CASSLIAGELFF. The CDR3 DNA sequence: TGTGCCAGCAGTTTAATCGCCGGGGAGCTGTTTTTT.

This chain connects TRBV10-2 to TRBJ2-4; 8 bases align to TRBD2. The length of the CDR3 is 15 residues. Germline loops: CDR1 WSHSY, CDR2 SAAADI. Trimming removed 11 bases from V and 0 bases from J; junction bases left unmatched: 9. The CDR3 DNA sequence: TGCGCCGCCGTCCGGGGGGGTCTAGCCAAAAACATTCAGTACTTC. This codes for CAAVRGGLAKNIQYF.

This clonotype was counted a few times. This chain links TRBV4-2 with TRBJ2-1, with 9 bases lining up with TRBD1. The CDR3 spans 12 residues. V lost 10 bases, J lost 8 bases, and 6 bases stayed unmatched. Germline V gene data show CDR1 as LGHNA and CDR2 as YNFKEQ. The CDR3 DNA follows: TGTGCCACAGGGACAGGGAGGTATGAGCAGTTCTTC. This encodes CATGTGRYEQFF.

V and J are TRBV19 and TRBJ1-5; D uncertain. The CDR3 is 13 residues long. V lost 5 bases, J lost 6 bases, and 11 bases lay in between. CDR1 and CDR2 (germline): LNHDA, SQIVND (reference sequence). The CDR3 protein is CASSASRGQPQHF. In DNA, the CDR3 is TGTGCCAGTAGTGCCTCTCGAGGTCAGCCCCAGCATTTT. Full variable domain (missing parts from reference TRBV19 and TRBJ1-5): DGGITQSPKYLFRKEGQNVTLSCEQNLNHDAMYWYRQDPGQGLRLIYYSQIVNDFQKGDIAEGYSVSREKKESFPLTVTSAQKNPTAFYLCASSASRGQPQHFGDGTRLSIL.

In its sample, this clonotype was seen many times. The chain recombines TRBV7-9 with TRBJ1-1, with 7 bases that match TRBD1. The CDR3 runs to 12 residues. Germline-derived CDR1 and CDR2 are SEHNR and FQNEAQ (reference sequence). V gave up 5 bases and J gave up 7 bases; unmatched junction bases: 4. The CDR3: CASSADRSEAFF. The CDR3 DNA reads as TGTGCCAGCAGCGCGGACAGGAGTGAAGCTTTCTTT.

The table lists this clonotype with many counts. This rearrangement joins TRBV12-3 or TRBV12-4 to TRBJ2-1, with D perhaps matching TRBD2 (6 bases). V was clipped by 5 bases and J by 3 bases, with 8 bases between them. CDR3 size: 13 residues. In nucleotides, the CDR3 is TGTGCCAGCAGTCCCGGGAGCTACAATGAGCAGTTCTTC. As protein: CASSPGSYNEQFF.

This clonotype was recorded at least ten times. The V gene is TRBV7-3, the J gene TRBJ2-6; D gene uncertain. CDR3 size: 15 residues. V was clipped by 2 bases and J by 0 bases, with 5 bases between them. CDR1 and CDR2 from the germline V gene are SGHTA and FQGTGA. In DNA form, the CDR3 reads TGTGCCAGCAGCTTAGGATTCTCTGGGGCCAACGTCCTGACTTTC. Its protein product is CASSLGFSGANVLTF.

At least ten counts were recorded for this clonotype. The CDR3 sequence: CASSLISGGIQETQYF. The CDR3 nucleotides are TGTGCCAGCAGTTTGATTAGCGGGGGCATACAAGAGACCCAGTACTTC. This sequence joins TRBV28 and TRBJ2-5; 9 nucleotides line up with TRBD2. Trimming at V came to 3 bases and at J to 2 bases, leaving 7 bases not matched to a gene. The CDR3 contains 16 residues. Germline V gives CDR1 MDHEN, CDR2 SYDVKM.

The V call is TRBV12-3 or TRBV12-4, the J call TRBJ2-3; D is perhaps TRBD1 or TRBD2 (6 bases each). This CDR3 contains 15 residues. V lost 2 bases and J lost 8, with 17 bases in between. The CDR3 DNA reads as TGTGCCAGCAGTTTAAGGGGGGCCAAATTCGGTACGCAGTATTTT. It codes for CASSLRGAKFGTQYF.

Ten or more counts support this clonotype. V gene TRBV7-9 combines with J gene TRBJ2-1; D gene unclear. Germline loops: CDR1 SEHNR, CDR2 FQNEAQ (reference sequence). Trimming removed 3 bases from V and 4 bases from J, with 10 bases in between. The CDR3 is 14 amino acids. The CDR3 region is CASSFRAGYNEQFF. Here the CDR3 DNA reads TGTGCCAGCAGCTTCCGGGCCGGGTACAATGAGCAGTTCTTC.

The V gene is TRBV24-1, the J gene TRBJ1-1; D gene uncertain. CDR1 and CDR2 (germline): KGHDR, SFDVKD. CDR3 length: 11 residues. Trimming pared 4 bases from V and 11 bases from J, leaving 10 bases between. The CDR3 nucleotides are TGTGCCACCAGTGACTCGATGAAGGCTTTCTTT. Protein product: CATSDSMKAFF.

This clonotype was detected ten times or more. This CDR3 is CSVPGRDQPQHF. The CDR3 DNA follows: TGCAGCGTTCCGGGGCGAGATCAGCCCCAGCATTTT. The chain employs TRBV29-1 and TRBJ1-5; D is possibly TRBD1 (5 bases). Germline CDR1 reads SQVTM; CDR2 reads ANQGSEA. The CDR3 runs 12 residues. Between the trimmed V and J ends, which lost 5 bases and 5 bases, there was a span of 10 bases.

This clonotype was seen at least ten times. The V gene is TRBV12-3 or TRBV12-4, the J gene TRBJ1-1; TRBD1 is a possible D gene (6 bases). V was shortened by 5 bases and J by 1 base, with 8 bases between the two germline ends. CDR3 size: 13 residues. In DNA, the CDR3 is TGTGCCAGCAGTCAACAGGGGAACACTGAAGCTTTCTTT. Its protein product is CASSQQGNTEAFF.

The chain employs TRBV29-1 and TRBJ2-5, with TRBD2 identical over 8 bases. Germline CDR1 is SQVTM and CDR2 is ANQGSEA. The CDR3 length is 13 residues. V trimming: 4 bases; J trimming: 4 bases; junction bases outside the gene matches: 5. The CDR3 here is CSVAAGVGETQYF. CDR3 nucleotide sequence: TGCAGCGTTGCAGCGGGGGTGGGAGAGACCCAGTACTTC.